This is a list of T cell receptor beta chains from one sample in a study of blood T cell repertoires in COVID-19. Sequenced by immunoSEQ multiplex PCR; TCRdb stores in-frame clones only, minus some. The sample yields 200,000 to 250,000 clones, around 84% seen once. Sequences were obtained from PBMCs or T cells enriched from blood (not recorded which). All receptors derive from a man in his forties who had recovered from COVID-19. The CDR3 runs from the conserved cysteine through the conserved F or W. The D gene is left open where the match is weak. Clone size is shown for a subset of rows, as once, few, many or a class of expanded clone.

>TRBD2|-|TRBV7-8|TRBJ2-7
TGTGCCAGCAGCTTACCTCCCTCCGGGACTAGCGGGAGGGCCATGCTGAACTACGAGCAGTACTTC
CASSLPPSGTSGRAMLNYEQYF
>-|-|TRBV19|TRBJ2-7
TGTGCCAGTAGTATAGGGTCCGTAAGGAGGTTCGTCTACGAGCAGTACTTC
CASSIGSVRRFVYEQYF
>-|-|TRBV7-3|TRBJ2-1
TGTGCCAGCAGCCATAGGGTCGGGGGTGAGCAGTTCTTC
CASSHRVGGEQFF
>TRBD2|once|TRBV3-1/TRBV3-2|TRBJ2-7
TGTGCCAGCAGCCAAGAAGGCGGGGGCTCCTACGAGCAGTACTTC
CASSQEGGGSYEQYF
>TRBD1|-|TRBV28|TRBJ2-3
TGTGCCAGCAGGCCGGAACCTTACAGGGGGGATACGCAGTATTTT
CASRPEPYRGDTQYF
>TRBD1|-|TRBV7-3|TRBJ2-2
TGTGCCAGCAGCACTAACCCTTCGACAGGGGCCGGGGAGCTGTTTTTT
CASSTNPSTGAGELFF
>-|-|TRBV4-2|TRBJ1-1
TGTGCCAGCAGCCAGCAGGGGACCTCTGAAGCTTTCTTT
CASSQQGTSEAFF
>-|-|TRBV29-1|TRBJ1-3
TGCAGCGTTGTCCCCACTAGTTCTCCTGGAAACACCATATATTTT
CSVVPTSSPGNTIYF
>-|-|TRBV2|TRBJ1-4
TGTGCCAGCCTCGAAGGGACTGCAACTAATGAAAAACTGTTTTTT
CASLEGTATNEKLFF
>-|-|TRBV7-3|TRBJ2-3
TGTGCCAGCAGCTTAAGGGCAAGGACGGGAGACAGGGCAGATACGCAGTATTTT
CASSLRARTGDRADTQYF
>-|-|TRBV25-1|TRBJ1-2
TGTGCCAGCAGTGAATCAGTGACTTTAGGCGGTGGCTACACCTTC
CASSESVTLGGGYTF
>-|-|TRBV7-2|TRBJ1-5
TGTGCCAGCAGCTTAGAATCCGGTTGGCAGCCCCAGCATTTT
CASSLESGWQPQHF
>TRBD1|-|TRBV19|TRBJ1-1
TGTGCCAGTAGTCTATCTTACCAGACAGGGGTCAACACTGAAGCTTTCTTT
CASSLSYQTGVNTEAFF
>-|-|TRBV9|TRBJ2-5
TGTGCCAGCAGCGTAACAGGGTTCGAGGAGACCCAGTACTTC
CASSVTGFEETQYF
>-|-|TRBV16|TRBJ2-3
TGTGCCAGCAGCCAATCGCCAGGGGCCTCCACAGATACGCAGTATTTT
CASSQSPGASTDTQYF
>TRBD1|-|TRBV27|TRBJ1-1
TGTGCCAGCAGGCACAAAACAGGGGGGACCTTGAACACTGAAGCTTTCTTT
CASRHKTGGTLNTEAFF
>TRBD1|once|TRBV4-1|TRBJ1-5
TGCGCCAGCAGCCAGACAGGGTGGAATCAGCCCCAGCATTTT
CASSQTGWNQPQHF
>TRBD1|-|TRBV18|TRBJ1-4
TGTGCCAGCTCACCACTGCAGGGGGAGATGGGTGAAAAACTGTTTTTT
CASSPLQGEMGEKLFF
>TRBD2|-|TRBV5-4|TRBJ2-7
TGTGCCAGCAGCTTGGGACTAGCGGGAATGTACGAGCAGTACTTC
CASSLGLAGMYEQYF
>-|-|TRBV15|TRBJ2-7
TGTGCCACCAGCAGAGATTGGGCAGGACAATACGAGCAGTACTTC
CATSRDWAGQYEQYF
>TRBD2|-|TRBV24-1|TRBJ2-3
TGTGCCACCAGTGATAACTCAGCGGGATACACAGATACGCAGTATTTT
CATSDNSAGYTDTQYF
>-|-|TRBV4-1|TRBJ2-7
TGCGCCAGCAGCCAAGGAGATGCGTACGAGCAGTACTTC
CASSQGDAYEQYF
>TRBD2|-|TRBV3-1/TRBV3-2|TRBJ2-1
TGTGCCAGCAGCCAATCGGGGACTAGCGGGAGCGATGAGCAGTTCTTC
CASSQSGTSGSDEQFF
>-|-|TRBV11-3|TRBJ2-7
TGTGCCAGCAGCTTAAGGGCAGGGTCCTCCTACGAGCAGTACTTC
CASSLRAGSSYEQYF
>-|-|TRBV3-1/TRBV3-2|TRBJ1-1
TGTGCCAGCAGCTGGGGGGGTGAAGCTTTCTTT
CASSWGGEAFF
>-|once|TRBV27|TRBJ1-1
TGTGCCAGCAGTTTAGGAGTGGGACAAACCATGAACACTGAAGCTTTCTTT
CASSLGVGQTMNTEAFF
>TRBD1|once|TRBV9|TRBJ2-1
TGTGCCAGCAGCCCGCGACAGGGCTTCTCGAATGAGCAGTTCTTC
CASSPRQGFSNEQFF
>TRBD2|-|TRBV2|TRBJ2-1
TGTGCCTATAGGGAGGGCCTCCGGAATGAGCAGTTCTTC
CAYREGLRNEQFF
>TRBD1|-|TRBV7-6|TRBJ1-1
TGTGCCAGCAGCTTAGGCAGGGGGCGCGCTATGAACACTGAAGCTTTCTTT
CASSLGRGRAMNTEAFF
>TRBD1|-|TRBV4-3|TRBJ2-1
TGCGCCAGCAGCCAAGATGGGACAGGGACCGATGAGCAGTTCTTC
CASSQDGTGTDEQFF
>-|-|TRBV11-2|TRBJ1-6
TGTGCCAGCAGACAGATCGGGGGTAGTCGGTCACCCCTCCACTTT
CASRQIGGSRSPLHF
>TRBD2|-|TRBV5-8|TRBJ2-7
TGTGCCAGCAGTGAAATGGGGACTAGCGGGAGGTTGGGGCACGAGCAGTACTTC
CASSEMGTSGRLGHEQYF
>TRBD2|few|TRBV5-1|TRBJ2-7
TGCGCCAGCAGCTTCTTGTCTAGCGGGGGCGAGCAGTACTTC
CASSFLSSGGEQYF
>-|-|TRBV6-6|TRBJ1-1
TGTGCCAGCAGCACCGGGGGGTCCCTGAACACTGAAGCTTTCTTT
CASSTGGSLNTEAFF
>-|-|TRBV28|TRBJ1-5
TGTGCCAGCAGGGGGCATCAGCCCCAGCATTTT
CASRGHQPQHF
>-|-|TRBV28|TRBJ2-2
TGTGCCAGCAGTTTATTGAGGGAGTACCTCGGGGAGCTGTTTTTT
CASSLLREYLGELFF
>TRBD1|-|TRBV3-1/TRBV3-2|TRBJ2-5
TGTGCCAGCAGCCACCTTTCCGGGACAGCCCCTTTGGGGCAGTACTTC
CASSHLSGTAPLGQYF
>-|few|TRBV6-4|TRBJ2-1
TGTGCCAGCAGTCGCTCCCCTAGCGATTACAATGAGCAGTTCTTC
CASSRSPSDYNEQFF
>TRBD1|-|TRBV6-2/TRBV6-3|TRBJ2-7
TGTGCCAGCAGTTCGGGGACAGTGGCCTACGAGCAGTACTTC
CASSSGTVAYEQYF
>-|-|TRBV7-2|TRBJ1-5
TGTGCCAGCAGCCCCATGGGGGGGCCAACTCAGCCCCAGCATTTT
CASSPMGGPTQPQHF
>TRBD2|-|TRBV7-6|TRBJ2-2
TGTGCCAGCAGCTTCCCCTCCTCGGATTCTAGCGGGAGGAACACCGGGGAGCTGTTTTTT
CASSFPSSDSSGRNTGELFF
>TRBD1|once|TRBV12-3/TRBV12-4|TRBJ1-2
TGTGCCAGCGGATCCCGCCGGGACAGGGGACACACCTTC
CASGSRRDRGHTF
>-|-|TRBV7-2|TRBJ2-3
TGTGCCAGCAGCGGTAGCGTATATAGCACAGATACGCAGTATTTT
CASSGSVYSTDTQYF
>TRBD2|-|TRBV27|TRBJ2-7
TGTGCCAGCAGGAAGGGCGGGGGGTACGAGCAGTACTTC
CASRKGGGYEQYF
>TRBD1|-|TRBV29-1|TRBJ2-1
TGCAGCGTCCGGGACAGGGATATCTACAATGAGCAGTTCTTC
CSVRDRDIYNEQFF
>-|-|TRBV4-1|TRBJ2-5
TGCGCCAGCAGCCGAAACACCCAAGAGACCCAGTACTTC
CASSRNTQETQYF
>-|-|TRBV18|TRBJ2-3
TGTGCCAGCTCACCAGCCGAGCGACAGGGAGGTCGGGATACGCAGTATTTT
CASSPAERQGGRDTQYF
>TRBD1|few|TRBV7-2|TRBJ2-5
TGTGCCAGCAGCTGGGACAGGGGGCCCCAAGAGACCCAGTACTTC
CASSWDRGPQETQYF
>-|-|TRBV30|TRBJ2-3
TGTGCCTGGATGCAGGGGTCTAGCACAGATACGCAGTATTTT
CAWMQGSSTDTQYF
>TRBD2|-|TRBV5-1|TRBJ2-7
TGCGCCAGCAGCACAACTAGCGGGAGGGGTGAGCAGTACTTC
CASSTTSGRGEQYF
>TRBD2|-|TRBV6-5|TRBJ2-7
TGTGCCAGCAGTTACTCTAGCGGGACCTTCTACGAGCAGTACTTC
CASSYSSGTFYEQYF
>-|-|TRBV18|TRBJ2-7
TGTGCCAGCTCACCGGGAGCCGCCTACGGGCAGTACTTC
CASSPGAAYGQYF
>-|-|TRBV27|TRBJ2-7
TGTGCCAGCAGTTTGAGTGGGCAGAGAACCTACGAGCAGTACTTC
CASSLSGQRTYEQYF
>-|-|TRBV7-8|TRBJ2-3
TGTGCCAGCAGCTTACCTCAGGTCGGCAGGGCGGTCGCAGATACGCAGTATTTT
CASSLPQVGRAVADTQYF
>-|-|TRBV7-8|TRBJ1-6
TGTGCCAGCAGCAGAGGGCAGGGCCATTCACCCCTCCACTTT
CASSRGQGHSPLHF
>TRBD1|few|TRBV9|TRBJ2-1
TGTGCCAGCAGCGCCAGTGGACAGGCATCCTACAATGAGCAGTTCTTC
CASSASGQASYNEQFF
>TRBD1|-|TRBV2|TRBJ2-3
TGTGCCAGCAGTGCCGGGACAGGGGAAGCAGATACGCAGTATTTT
CASSAGTGEADTQYF
>-|-|TRBV6-6|TRBJ1-3
TGTGCCAGCAGTTTGGCAGGTGGAAACACCATATATTTT
CASSLAGGNTIYF